This is a list of T cell receptor beta chains from one sample in a study of ipilimumab plus nivolumab after autologous stem cell transplantation. Sequencing was performed with immunoSEQ multiplex PCR; in TCRdb, only in-frame clones are kept and a portion is missing. This table holds 17,000 or so clones, 65% to 85% found once. Sequenced here: PBMCs, sampled in a trial of ipilimumab plus nivolumab as post-transplant consolidation. These receptors all stem from a male donor with diffuse large B-cell lymphoma. The CDR3 runs from the conserved cysteine through the conserved F or W. D genes are given only for firm matches. Not every row has a clone size; where given, it reads once, few, many or a size class.

TRBJ1-5	TRBV2	TRBD1	-	TGTGCCAGCAGTGGAGACAGGGTATCTAGCAATCAGCCCCAGCATTTT	CASSGDRVSSNQPQHF
TRBJ2-1	TRBV12-5	-	-	TGTGCTAGTGGTTTGGTACCTGGAGGCAATGAGCAGTTCTTC	CASGLVPGGNEQFF
TRBJ1-4	TRBV6-5	TRBD1	-	TGTGCCAGCAGTTACTCACTGACAGGGAATGAAAAACTGTTTTTT	CASSYSLTGNEKLFF
TRBJ2-2	TRBV2	-	-	TGTGCCAGCAGTGAGGTTTTCACCGGGGAGCTGTTTTTT	CASSEVFTGELFF
TRBJ2-1	TRBV2	TRBD2	-	TGTGCCACCCTAGCGGGGGGGTACAATGAGCAGTTCTTC	CATLAGGYNEQFF
TRBJ1-2	TRBV7-6	TRBD1	-	TGTGCCAGCAGCACCCGACAGGGGGACAACTATGGCTACACCTTC	CASSTRQGDNYGYTF
TRBJ1-2	TRBV30	-	-	TGTGCCTGGTCGGTAAAATGGCAGCTCCTTAACTATGGCTACACCTTC	CAWSVKWQLLNYGYTF
TRBJ2-1	TRBV10-1	-	-	TGCGCCAGCAGGGGTGGGGGCGTAGCTTACAATGAGCAGTTCTTC	CASRGGGVAYNEQFF
TRBJ1-1	TRBV2	-	-	TGTGCCAGCAGTGAAGCCTCACGGGGGGGCACTGAAGCTTTCTTT	CASSEASRGGTEAFF
TRBJ2-4	TRBV9	TRBD2	-	TGTGCCAGCAGCGGGGTAGCGGGGGACAACATTCAGTACTTC	CASSGVAGDNIQYF
TRBJ2-6	TRBV28	TRBD1	-	TGTGCCAGCAGTTCAGACCGGGACAGTGGCTTTCCGGCCAACGTCCTGACTTTC	CASSSDRDSGFPANVLTF
TRBJ1-2	TRBV6-6	TRBD1	-	TGTGCCAGCAGTTACTCGACAGGGAGGTATGGCTACACCTTC	CASSYSTGRYGYTF
TRBJ2-5	TRBV7-7	TRBD2	-	TGTGCTAGCAGCCCGCGACCCTACGGGGGGGAGACCCAGTACTTC	CASSPRPYGGETQYF
TRBJ1-3	TRBV5-1	-	-	TGCGCCAGCAGCCCCTCAGGTCCTCCTGGAAACACAATATATTTT	CASSPSGPPGNTIYF
TRBJ2-7	TRBV6-5	-	-	TGTGCCAGCAGTCGGGACATCTCGAACGAGCAGTACTTC	CASSRDISNEQYF
TRBJ1-6	TRBV7-9	-	few	TGTGCCAGCAGCTTAGAATATTCACCCCTCCACTTT	CASSLEYSPLHF